Following are 17 T cell receptor beta chains from one sample sequenced in a study of blood T cell repertoires in COVID-19. Measured with immunoSEQ multiplex PCR; TCRdb has only the in-frame clones, and not every one. The sample carries around 400,000 clones, 70% to 90% recorded once. Sequenced: peripheral blood. The receptors come from a woman in her 30s with COVID-19, enrolled during active disease.

The V gene is TRBV5-8, the J gene TRBJ2-1; D might be TRBD2 (6 bases). V lost 2 bases and J lost 8, with 11 bases in between. CDR3 length: 13 residues. CDR1 is SGHTS and CDR2 is YDEGEE in the germline V gene. The CDR3 loop is CASSFGGWDEQFF. CDR3 bases: TGTGCCAGCAGCTTTGGAGGGTGGGATGAGCAGTTCTTC. Full variable domain (outside the CDR3, taken from reference TRBV5-8 and TRBJ2-1): EAGVTQSPTHLIKTRGQQATLRCSPISGHTSVYWYQQALGLGLQFLLWYDEGEERNRGNFPPRFSGRQFPNYSSELNVNALELEDSALYLCASSFGGWDEQFFGPGTRLTVL.

The chain recombines TRBV10-3 with TRBJ1-2; 7 bases fit TRBD1. This CDR3 contains 13 residues. Germline V gene data show CDR1 as ENHRY and CDR2 as SYGVKD. The V segment lost 5 bases and the J segment 2 bases; nucleotides outside the gene matches: 2. This CDR3 is CAISLDRNYGYTF. The CDR3 bases are TGTGCCATCAGTTTGGACAGGAACTATGGCTACACCTTC.

The V gene is TRBV7-9, the J gene TRBJ1-4; D is uncertain. From germline, CDR1 is SEHNR and CDR2 FQNEAQ (reference sequence). V was clipped by 2 bases and J by 0 bases, with 4 bases between them. This CDR3 spans 14 amino acids. Here the CDR3 reads CASSLQSTNEKLFF. As DNA, the CDR3 is TGTGCCAGCAGCTTACAGTCAACTAATGAAAAACTGTTTTTT.

The chain recombines TRBV10-1 with TRBJ2-5; 9 bases are a match to TRBD1. The CDR3 is made up of 15 amino acids. Germline loops: CDR1 WNHNN, CDR2 SYGVQD (reference sequence). V gave up 0 bases and J gave up 5 bases; unmatched junction bases: 4. The CDR3 reads CASSESGQGSETQYF. CDR3 DNA: TGCGCCAGCAGTGAGTCGGGACAGGGTTCGGAGACCCAGTACTTC.

The chain links TRBV28 to TRBJ2-3, with TRBD2 identical over 8 bases. The germline CDR1 and CDR2 sequences are MDHEN and SYDVKM. V trimming: 6 bases; J trimming: 2 bases; junction bases outside the gene matches: 4. The CDR3 loop spans 14 amino acids. CDR3 sequence: CASRLAEATDTQYF. The DNA of the CDR3 is TGTGCCAGCAGACTAGCGGAGGCCACAGATACGCAGTATTTT. The full variable domain, completed using reference TRBV28 and TRBJ2-3, is DVKVTQSSRYLVKRTGEKVFLECVQDMDHENMFWYRQDPGLGLRLIYFSYDVKMKEKGDIPEGYSVSREKKERFSLILESASTNQTSMYLCASRLAEATDTQYFGPGTRLTVL.

V gene TRBV11-2 combines with J gene TRBJ2-5, with D perhaps TRBD2 (5 bases). The CDR3 extends over 13 amino acids. Germline CDR1 is SGHAT and CDR2 is FQNNGV. V was trimmed by 3 bases and J by 5 bases, leaving 10 bases between them. CDR3 amino acids: CASSFRGRETQYF. The CDR3, as DNA: TGTGCCAGCAGCTTTCGGGGTCGGGAGACCCAGTACTTC.

This rearrangement joins TRBV19 to TRBJ2-2; D perhaps matches TRBD1 (6 bases). Per the germline V gene, CDR1 is LNHDA and CDR2 is SQIVND (reference sequence). The CDR3 is made up of 14 amino acids. V was cut by 5 bases and J by 4 bases, with 11 bases left in between. In nucleotides, the CDR3 is TGTGCCAGTAGTCGGACAGTTCCCACCGGGGAGCTGTTTTTT. Its protein product is CASSRTVPTGELFF.

The CDR3 nucleotides are TGTGCCAGCACCAACGGGGGGCGAGACACTGAAGCTTTCTTT. Translating gives CASTNGGRDTEAFF. This sequence joins TRBV7-9 and TRBJ1-1, with D maybe TRBD1 (6 bases). V was shortened by 7 bases and J by 3 bases, with 15 bases between the two germline ends. The CDR3 is made up of 14 amino acids. The germline gives CDR1 SEHNR, CDR2 FQNEAQ (reference sequence).

V and J are TRBV19 and TRBJ2-5; 8 positions match TRBD2. From germline, CDR1 is LNHDA and CDR2 SQIVND (reference sequence). After removal of 5 bases from V and 5 bases from J, the junction contained 10 bases not matched to a gene. The CDR3 sequence is 15 residues long. The CDR3 here is CASSREGDGTETQYF. CDR3 DNA sequence: TGTGCCAGTAGTCGGGAGGGGGACGGGACGGAGACCCAGTACTTC.

This chain joins TRBV20-1 and TRBJ1-5; D might be TRBD1 (6 bases). Looked up from germline, CDR1 is DFQATT and CDR2 is SNEGSKA (reference sequence). This CDR3 comprises 15 residues. Trimming removed 3 bases at V and 7 bases at J, with 19 bases between. The CDR3 protein is CSASRVGVGGQPQHF. CDR3 coding DNA: TGCAGTGCTAGTCGGGTGGGGGTAGGGGGACAGCCCCAGCATTTT.

The chain couples TRBV5-1 to TRBJ2-3; 8 nucleotides match TRBD2. Germline trimming cut 1 base from V and 4 bases from J; bases unmatched to any gene: 8. CDR3 length: 16 amino acids. The V gene's germline CDR1 is SGHRS and CDR2 YFSETQ. The CDR3 DNA follows: TGCGCCAGCAGCTTGACCGCGGGAGGCCCCCCAGATACGCAGTATTTT. Translated: CASSLTAGGPPDTQYF.

This clone came up a few times. This sequence joins TRBV30 and TRBJ1-1; no definite D call. Trimming shortened V by 2 bases and J by 8 bases, and 9 bases separated the two germline ends. There are 11 residues in the CDR3. Germline lookup yields CDR1 GTSNPN and CDR2 SVGIG (reference sequence). The CDR3 bases are TGTGCCTGGAGTTTGGCAAAAGAAGCTTTCTTT. As protein: CAWSLAKEAFF.

The chain combines TRBV28 with TRBJ2-5; unclear D gene. The V and J ends lost 4 bases and 5 bases respectively, with 8 bases between them. Germline lookup yields CDR1 MDHEN and CDR2 SYDVKM. This CDR3 has 12 amino acids. CDR3 amino acids: CASSSLSETQYF. The CDR3 DNA is TGTGCCAGCAGTTCCCTGTCTGAGACCCAGTACTTC. Combining the CDR3 with reference TRBV28 and TRBJ2-5 gives the whole variable domain DVKVTQSSRYLVKRTGEKVFLECVQDMDHENMFWYRQDPGLGLRLIYFSYDVKMKEKGDIPEGYSVSREKKERFSLILESASTNQTSMYLCASSSLSETQYFGPGTRLLVL.

V is TRBV9 and J is TRBJ2-3; tentatively, D is TRBD2 (6 bases). The V gene lost 4 bases and the J gene lost 2 bases, with 17 bases spanning the gap. Germline V gives CDR1 SGDLS, CDR2 YYNGEE. CDR3 length: 16 residues. In DNA form, the CDR3 reads TGTGCCAGCAGCTCTAGTGCGGGGACCCTCACAGATACGCAGTATTTT. Residues: CASSSSAGTLTDTQYF.

The chain links TRBV7-2 to TRBJ2-7; 10 nucleotides agree with TRBD2. The germline V gene has CDR1 SGHTA and CDR2 FQGNSA. This CDR3 has 15 residues. J lost 3 bases, V lost 5 bases, and 7 bases had no gene match. The CDR3 loop reads CASSLRTSGHYEQYF. The CDR3 DNA reads TGTGCCAGCAGCCTCCGGACTAGCGGCCACTACGAGCAGTACTTC.

The chain recombines TRBV7-2 with TRBJ2-5; TRBD2 matches 7 bases. Germline lookup yields CDR1 SGHTA and CDR2 FQGNSA. Trimming at V came to 3 bases and at J to 5 bases, leaving 6 bases not matched to a gene. There are 14 residues in the CDR3. The CDR3 nucleotides are TGTGCCAGCAGCTTCCGCGGGAGTACGGAGACCCAGTACTTC. It encodes CASSFRGSTETQYF.

The rearrangement uses TRBV2 and TRBJ1-1; TRBD1 matches 7 bases. V trimming: 6 bases; J trimming: 4 bases; junction bases outside the gene matches: 8. This CDR3 spans 14 amino acids. CDR1 is SNHLY and CDR2 is FYNNEI in the germline V gene. CDR3 sequence reads: CASSPRTGFTEAFF. The CDR3 region has the DNA TGTGCCAGCAGCCCTAGGACAGGCTTCACTGAAGCTTTCTTT.